This is a list of T cell receptor beta chains from one sample in a study of immune evolution from preneoplasia to lung adenocarcinoma. Using immunoSEQ multiplex PCR, the repertoire was profiled, and TCRdb retains in-frame clones only, with some absent. The repertoire holds a few thousand clones, with over 80% as singletons. Material: FFPE adjacent normal lung tissue. The receptors were sampled from a donor aged 70 or over with lung adenocarcinoma. Each CDR3 is given with its conserved first and last residue. D genes are given only for firm matches. Only some rows state a clone size, as once, few, many or a class for expanded clones.

V gene	J gene	D gene	clone size	CDR3 DNA	CDR3 protein
TRBV7-2	TRBJ1-2	-	-	TGTGCCAGCAGCTTAGACGGGTATGGCTACACCTTC	CASSLDGYGYTF
TRBV30	TRBJ2-1	TRBD2	-	TGTGCCTGGAGTGTCGGGGGGAACAATGAGCAGTTCTTC	CAWSVGGNNEQFF
TRBV30	TRBJ1-3	-	-	TGTGCCTGGAGTGTACGTGGGAGGATTGGATCTGGAAACACCATATATTTT	CAWSVRGRIGSGNTIYF
TRBV29-1	TRBJ1-2	-	-	TGCAGCGTTGCCAGCCTAAGGGATGGCTACACCTTC	CSVASLRDGYTF
TRBV18	TRBJ1-1	-	-	TGTGCCAGCTCACCACCGGGCAGGAACACTGAAGCTTTCTTT	CASSPPGRNTEAFF
TRBV30	TRBJ1-1	-	-	TGTGCCTGGAGTTCTGGCCTGAACACTGAAGCTTTCTTT	CAWSSGLNTEAFF
TRBV7-8	TRBJ2-3	TRBD2	once	TGTGCCAGCAGCCCATGGAGCGGGAGGCTCACAGATACGCAGTATTTT	CASSPWSGRLTDTQYF
TRBV28	TRBJ2-1	-	-	TGTGCCAGCAGTTTATCTCTTTCATACAATGAGCAGTTCTTC	CASSLSLSYNEQFF
TRBV10-2	TRBJ2-5	-	-	TGCGCCAGCAGTGATTTGATGGGGGGAGAGACCCAGTACTTC	CASSDLMGGETQYF
TRBV5-4	TRBJ1-5	TRBD1	-	TGTGCCAGCAGCTTGGACAGGGGGCAGGAGACCCAGCATTTT	CASSLDRGQETQHF
TRBV19	TRBJ1-5	TRBD1	-	TGTGCCAGTAGTAGAACTCAGGGGGCAGGTCAGCCCCAGCATTTT	CASSRTQGAGQPQHF
TRBV18	TRBJ2-6	-	-	TGTGCCAGCTCACCACAGGCCCTGGGGGGCTCTGGGGCCAACGTCCTGACTTTC	CASSPQALGGSGANVLTF
TRBV28	TRBJ1-5	-	-	TGTGCCAGCAGTTTAGTTACCGGGGGGTCAGAACAGCCCCAGCATTTT	CASSLVTGGSEQPQHF
TRBV7-2	TRBJ2-1	-	-	TGTGCCAGCAGCTCCGGACTAACCTCCTACAATGAGCAGTTCTTC	CASSSGLTSYNEQFF